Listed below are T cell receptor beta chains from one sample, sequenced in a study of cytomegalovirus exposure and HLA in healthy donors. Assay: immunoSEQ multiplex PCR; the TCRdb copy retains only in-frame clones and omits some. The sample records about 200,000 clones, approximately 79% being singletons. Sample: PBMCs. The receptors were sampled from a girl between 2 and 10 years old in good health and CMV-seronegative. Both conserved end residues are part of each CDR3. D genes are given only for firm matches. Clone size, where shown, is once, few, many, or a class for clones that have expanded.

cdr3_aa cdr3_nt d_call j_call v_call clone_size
CASSPLTTHPYEQYF TGTGCCAGCTCCCCCTTAACTACGCACCCCTACGAGCAGTACTTC NA TRBJ2-7 TRBV27 NA
CASSRTGVDTEAFF TGTGCCAGCAGCAGGACAGGGGTGGACACTGAAGCTTTCTTT TRBD1 TRBJ1-1 TRBV14 NA
CASTGNTEAFF TGCGCCAGCACAGGGAACACTGAAGCTTTCTTT NA TRBJ1-1 TRBV5-1 NA
CASSVNLQATGNTIYF TGTGCCAGCAGCGTAAATCTGCAGGCGACTGGAAACACCATATATTTT NA TRBJ1-3 TRBV9 NA
CASSPRTSVTDTQYF TGTGCCAGTAGTCCCCGGACTAGCGTCACAGATACGCAGTATTTT TRBD2 TRBJ2-3 TRBV19 NA
CASSTGTNTGELFF TGCGCCAGCAGTACCGGGACGAACACCGGGGAGCTGTTTTTT NA TRBJ2-2 TRBV10-1 NA
CASSPTSGFYEQYF TGCGCCAGCAGCCCGACTAGCGGGTTCTACGAGCAGTACTTC TRBD2 TRBJ2-7 TRBV4-1 few
CASSQDSGPGLAGPYEQYF TGTGCCAGCAGCCAAGACTCAGGACCTGGACTAGCGGGGCCCTACGAGCAGTACTTC TRBD2 TRBJ2-7 TRBV4-2 NA
CASGRGVAYEQYF TGTGCCAGCGGGAGGGGGGTTGCTTACGAGCAGTACTTC NA TRBJ2-7 TRBV6-1 NA
CASNIAGTPRNEQFF TGTGCCAGCAATATAGCGGGGACGCCTCGCAATGAGCAGTTCTTC TRBD2 TRBJ2-1 TRBV2 NA
CASSSTYSGQNYGYTF TGCGCCAGCAGCTCCACTTACTCCGGACAGAACTATGGCTACACCTTC NA TRBJ1-2 TRBV4-1 few
CASSKGAYGYTF TGTGCCAGCAGCAAGGGGGCATATGGCTACACCTTC TRBD1 TRBJ1-2 TRBV7-2 NA
CASSPGLAGVEVQFF TGTGCCAGCAGCCCGGGACTAGCGGGAGTGGAAGTGCAGTTCTTC TRBD2 TRBJ2-1 TRBV5-4 NA
CASSSEPGFQLTAFF TGCGCCAGCAGCTCGGAGCCGGGTTTCCAGCTGACAGCTTTCTTT NA TRBJ1-1 TRBV5-1 NA
CASSTESGDPRF TGCGCCAGCAGCACGGAATCAGGGGATCCTAGATTT NA TRBJ1-1 TRBV5-1 NA
CASSVGANGEKLFF TGTGCCAGCAGCGTGGGGGCGAATGGTGAAAAACTGTTTTTT NA TRBJ1-4 TRBV7-6 NA
CSAQAETQYF TGCAGTGCCCAAGCCGAGACCCAGTACTTC NA TRBJ2-5 TRBV20-1 once
CASSVDFSSYEQYF TGTGCCAGCAGCGTAGACTTTAGCTCCTACGAGCAGTACTTC NA TRBJ2-7 TRBV9 NA
CASSQGIADTQYF TGTGCCAGCAGTCAGGGGATCGCAGATACGCAGTATTTT NA TRBJ2-3 TRBV6-6 NA
CASSRGRTSPLHF TGTGCCAGCAGCCGAGGGCGGACGTCACCCCTCCACTTT NA TRBJ1-6 TRBV7-3 few
CASSQVSRQRAYF TGTGCCAGCAGCCAAGTGAGCCGACAGCGGGCGTACTTC NA TRBJ2-5 TRBV14 NA
CASRLQGVNTEAFF TGTGCCAGCAGGCTACAGGGAGTAAACACTGAAGCTTTCTTT NA TRBJ1-1 TRBV6-1 NA
CASSPSPGTGAVGYTF TGTGCCAGCAGCCCATCCCCTGGGACAGGGGCCGTGGGCTACACCTTC TRBD1 TRBJ1-2 TRBV7-3 NA
CASSSRDRPSYEQYF TGTGCCAGCAGCTCCCGGGACAGGCCTTCCTACGAGCAGTACTTC TRBD1 TRBJ2-7 TRBV5-6 NA
CASSPLSGGQGNTGELFF TGCGCCAGCAGCCCCCTCTCCGGGGGACAGGGGAACACCGGGGAGCTGTTTTTT TRBD1 TRBJ2-2 TRBV4-1 NA
CASARAPGNQPQHF TGTGCCAGTGCGAGGGCCCCGGGGAATCAGCCCCAGCATTTT NA TRBJ1-5 TRBV6-1 NA
CASPNDERNTEAFF TGTGCCAGTCCCAACGATGAGAGGAACACTGAAGCTTTCTTT NA TRBJ1-1 TRBV6-1 NA
CATLTAWNSPLHF TGTGCCACCCTGACAGCGTGGAATTCACCCCTCCACTTT NA TRBJ1-6 TRBV6-1 NA
CASSRHHSYNEQFF TGTGCCAGCAGCAGACATCATAGCTACAATGAGCAGTTCTTC NA TRBJ2-1 TRBV21-1 NA
CASGLSSRSYEQYF TGTGCTAGTGGTTTGTCGTCTCGCTCCTACGAGCAGTACTTC NA TRBJ2-7 TRBV12-5 NA
CASSSVGGGEAFF TGTGCCAGCAGCTCCGTCGGGGGGGGTGAAGCTTTCTTT NA TRBJ1-1 TRBV7-9 NA
CASSAPGRGFYEQYF TGTGCCAGCAGTGCCCCCGGCCGGGGATTCTACGAGCAGTACTTC NA TRBJ2-7 TRBV28 NA
CASRGLEGGEQYF TGCGCCAGCAGGGGGCTAGAGGGAGGCGAGCAGTACTTC NA TRBJ2-7 TRBV10-1 NA
CASSSTPDGSYEQYF TGCGCCAGCAGCTCGACACCAGACGGCTCCTACGAGCAGTACTTC NA TRBJ2-7 TRBV5-1 NA
CASSDSGGQGIYGYTF TGTGCCAGCAGTGACTCGGGGGGACAGGGTATCTATGGCTACACCTTC TRBD1 TRBJ1-2 TRBV6-4 few
CASGPQTGEETQYF TGTGCTAGTGGTCCCCAGACAGGGGAAGAGACCCAGTACTTC TRBD1 TRBJ2-5 TRBV12-5 NA
CASSSLVTLAEETQYF TGTGCCAGCAGCTCCCTCGTTACGTTAGCTGAGGAGACCCAGTACTTC NA TRBJ2-5 TRBV6-6 NA
CSVEDSYEQYF TGCAGCGTTGAAGACAGCTACGAGCAGTACTTC NA TRBJ2-7 TRBV29-1 NA
CASSPLAGESQGYTIYF TGCGCCAGCAGCCCCTTGGCAGGGGAAAGCCAAGGGTACACCATATATTTT NA TRBJ1-3 TRBV4-1 NA
CASSLLVGSPLHF TGTGCCAGCAGTTTATTGGTGGGCTCACCCCTCCACTTT NA TRBJ1-6 TRBV28 NA
CASSVGSELFF TGTGCCAGCAGCGTAGGGAGCGAACTGTTTTTT NA TRBJ1-4 TRBV14 NA
CASSLTGLITEAFF TGTGCCAGCAGTTTAACGGGTCTGATCACTGAAGCTTTCTTT NA TRBJ1-1 TRBV28 NA
CASGASPILPLHF TGTGCCAGCGGAGCAAGTCCTATTCTTCCCCTCCACTTT NA TRBJ1-6 TRBV6-5 NA
CASSSPGQSNTEAFF TGTGCCAGCAGTTCCCCGGGACAGTCGAACACTGAAGCTTTCTTT TRBD1 TRBJ1-1 TRBV6-5 few
CASSIDDDRATDTQYF TGTGCCAGTAGTATAGACGACGACAGGGCCACAGATACGCAGTATTTT TRBD1 TRBJ2-3 TRBV19 NA
CASTKLGAGYEQYF TGCGCCAGCACCAAACTAGGCGCGGGCTACGAGCAGTACTTC NA TRBJ2-7 TRBV10-2 once
CASSQGRGFNNQPQHF TGCGCCAGCAGCCAAGGAAGGGGGTTTAACAATCAGCCCCAGCATTTT NA TRBJ1-5 TRBV4-1 NA
CASLQGAPDPLAFF TGTGCCAGCTTACAGGGGGCGCCGGATCCTTTAGCTTTCTTT TRBD1 TRBJ1-1 TRBV18 NA
CSVARPAGMNTEAFF TGCAGCGTTGCCCGACCCGCAGGGATGAACACTGAAGCTTTCTTT NA TRBJ1-1 TRBV29-1 once
CASSGGLQETQYF TGTGCCAGTAGCGGGGGCCTCCAAGAGACCCAGTACTTC TRBD2 TRBJ2-5 TRBV6-1 NA
CAWAKAILAVTLYYDNEQFF TGTGCCTGGGCCAAAGCCATTCTAGCGGTGACGCTCTATTACGACAATGAGCAGTTCTTC TRBD2 TRBJ2-1 TRBV30 NA